Below, 6 T cell receptor beta chains from the same sample are listed, as sequenced in a study of prognosis after radiotherapy for stage I lung cancer. It was by two-round multiplex PCR that TCR beta CDR3 was amplified from genomic DNA. Primers specific to each TRBV and TRBJ gene drove first-round PCR. TCRdb reprocessed the multiplex PCR reads with MiXCR, giving one entry per CDR3 protein. The table includes about 18,000 distinct CDR3 sequences, about 40% detected once. The sequences come from PBMCs, collected before or after stereotactic body radiation therapy (not recorded which). These receptor sequences come from a donor at least 50 years old with non-small cell lung cancer.

The chain has TRBV5-1 and TRBJ2-7; TRBD1 might be the D (6 bases). This CDR3 contains 13 residues. Germline lookup yields CDR1 SGHRS and CDR2 YFSETQ. Trimming left V 7 bases short and J 2 bases short, with 13 bases between. This CDR3 reads CASGRDKAYEQYF. The CDR3 nucleotides are TGCGCCAGCGGACGGGACAAAGCCTACGAGCAGTACTTC.

By frequency in the sample, this clonotype is medium-sized. The chain uses TRBV12-3 or TRBV12-4 and TRBJ2-7; TRBD2 matches 8 bases. V lost 5 bases, J lost 2 bases, and 5 bases stayed unmatched. The CDR3 totals 14 residues. The CDR3 region is CASSIGTRAYEQYF. CDR3 sequence (DNA): TGTGCCAGCAGTATCGGGACTAGAGCCTACGAGCAGTACTTC.

This clonotype was counted at least ten times. The rearrangement joins TRBV11-2 to TRBJ1-4; D is undetermined. The CDR3 totals 13 residues. V was clipped by 1 base and J by 10 bases, with 10 bases between them. CDR1 is SGHAT, CDR2 FQNNGV, per germline. Here the CDR3 DNA reads TGTGCCAGCAGCTTAGGGGGAGGAGGAAAACTGTTTTTT. It codes for CASSLGGGGKLFF.

This clonotype has a single count. The CDR3 protein is CASSYGLRSAVHF. The CDR3 DNA sequence: TGTGCCAGCAGTTACGGGCTAAGGAGCGCCGTCCACTTT. This chain connects TRBV6-5 to TRBJ1-6, with D hard to call. The CDR3 loop spans 13 amino acids. Trimming pared 2 bases from V and 17 bases from J, leaving 16 bases between. Germline-derived CDR1 and CDR2 are MNHEY and SVGAGI.

The chain carries TRBV28 and TRBJ2-1; D is undetermined. V was pared by 6 bases and J by 7 bases, with 10 bases between. CDR3 length: 12 residues. Germline-derived CDR1 and CDR2 are MDHEN and SYDVKM. The CDR3 protein is CASRTLYNEQFF. CDR3 sequence (DNA): TGTGCCAGCAGAACCTTATATAATGAGCAGTTCTTC.

Only one count was recorded for this clonotype. The rearrangement joins TRBV7-9 to TRBJ1-6, with TRBD1 matching 8 bases. This CDR3 is built from 14 residues. Germline V CDR1 and CDR2: SEHNR, FQNEAQ (reference sequence). With V trimmed by 6 bases and J by 9 bases, 7 bases remained unmatched. The CDR3 DNA is TGTGCCAGCAGTACAGGGGGGTCATCTTCACCCCTCCACTTT. Its translation is CASSTGGSSSPLHF.